This entry lists 19 T cell receptor beta chains sequenced from one sample in a study of graft-versus-host responses after intestinal transplantation. Their target antigens are unknown. Profiling relied on immunoSEQ multiplex PCR, and the TCRdb table lists in-frame clones only, not all of them. Among some 140,000 clones listed, over 90% were seen once. Sequencing used unstimulated CD4+ T cells sorted from spleen or lymph node cells, obtained before intestinal transplant. The receptors shown here come from a human donor who received an intestinal transplant.

This clone was counted a few times. This chain connects TRBV5-4 to TRBJ2-3; 8 nucleotides match TRBD1. CDR1 and CDR2 from the germline V gene are SGHNT and YYREEE (reference sequence). Germline trimming cut 4 bases from V and 10 bases from J; bases unmatched to any gene: 20. The CDR3 contains 17 residues. The CDR3 reads CASSLPGQAIVKAAQYF. DNA for the CDR3: TGTGCCAGCAGCCTGCCGGGACAGGCCATAGTAAAGGCTGCGCAGTATTTT.

V usage is TRBV10-3 and J usage is TRBJ2-1, with 11 bases aligning to TRBD2. The CDR3 extends over 17 amino acids. The V and J ends lost 3 bases and 5 bases, in that order; junction bases with no gene match: 9. Germline CDR1 reads ENHRY; CDR2 reads SYGVKD. CDR3 sequence: CAISERGGLAENNEQFF. In DNA form, the CDR3 reads TGTGCCATCAGTGAAAGGGGGGGACTAGCGGAAAACAATGAGCAGTTCTTC.

The CDR3 sequence: CTDRSSYNEQFF. For the CDR3, the DNA is TGTACCGACAGGAGCTCCTACAATGAGCAGTTCTTC. V and J are TRBV6-5 and TRBJ2-1; D possibly corresponds to TRBD1 (6 bases). Germline CDR1 reads MNHEY; CDR2 reads SVGAGI. CDR3 size: 12 residues.

This CDR3 reads CAISDSLNYGYTF. In DNA form, the CDR3 reads TGTGCCATCAGCGATTCCCTTAACTATGGCTACACCTTC. The genes are TRBV10-3 and TRBJ1-2; D is ambiguous. V gave up 6 bases and J gave up 1 base, with 9 bases separating them. The germline V gene has CDR1 ENHRY and CDR2 SYGVKD. The CDR3 extends over 13 amino acids.

The chain couples TRBV4-3 to TRBJ2-1; 12 nucleotides match TRBD2. CDR1 is LGHNA and CDR2 is YSLEER in the germline V gene. J was trimmed by 8 bases and V by 4 bases; bases with no gene match: 12. CDR3 size: 17 residues. This CDR3 is CASSRGLAGLIKDEQFF. CDR3 nucleotide sequence: TGCGCCAGCAGCCGCGGACTAGCGGGATTGATTAAGGATGAGCAGTTCTTC.

This chain links TRBV29-1 with TRBJ1-1; D gene ambiguous. Germline CDR1 reads SQVTM; CDR2 reads ANQGSEA. V was shortened by 4 bases and J by 1 base, with 10 bases between the two germline ends. This CDR3 region has 13 residues. CDR3 region: CSVAGSSNTEAFF. In DNA, the CDR3 is TGCAGCGTTGCTGGGTCCTCGAACACTGAAGCTTTCTTT.

The J gene is TRBJ2-1, the V gene TRBV10-2; 7 bases are shared with TRBD2. In germline, CDR1 is WSHSY, CDR2 SAAADI. This CDR3 comprises 13 residues. With 3 bases clipped from V and 9 bases from J, the junction kept 5 bases outside the gene matches. CDR3 nucleotide sequence: TGCGCCAGCAGTGATACGGGGGGAGGTGAGCAGTTCTTC. This encodes CASSDTGGGEQFF.

This chain connects TRBV2 to TRBJ1-2, with 7 bases identical to TRBD1. CDR1 and CDR2 from the germline V gene are SNHLY and FYNNEI. The CDR3 runs to 13 residues. V trimming: 8 bases; J trimming: 8 bases; junction bases outside the gene matches: 11. The CDR3 nucleotides read TGTGCCAGCGATTCAACAAGACAGGGCGGCTACACCTTC. This sequence encodes CASDSTRQGGYTF. The variable domain in full, with the rest retrieved from reference TRBV2 and TRBJ1-2, is EPEVTQTPSHQVTQMGQEVILRCVPISNHLYFYWYRQILGQKVEFLVSFYNNEISEKSEIFDDQFSVERPDGSNFTLKIRSTKLEDSAMYFCASDSTRQGGYTFGSGTRLTVV.

The rearrangement links TRBV10-2 to TRBJ2-3; TRBD2 aligns across 15 bases. Germline V lookup: CDR1 WSHSY, CDR2 SAAADI. The trim removed 5 bases at V and 4 bases at J, leaving 7 bases unmatched. The CDR3 is made up of 17 amino acids. The CDR3: CASSSLGTSGRPDTQYF. CDR3 nucleotides: TGCGCCAGCAGTTCCCTTGGGACTAGCGGGAGGCCAGATACGCAGTATTTT.

V is TRBV27 and J is TRBJ2-5; TRBD1 might be the D (5 bases). The DNA end is more similar to TRBJ2-7, so the J call may be wrong. This CDR3 region has 13 residues. CDR1 and CDR2 (germline): MNHEY, SMNVEV (reference sequence). The CDR3 sequence: CASRRQPSYEQYF. CDR3 sequence (DNA): TGTGCCAGCCGGAGACAGCCTTCCTACGAGCAGTACTTC.

The chain uses TRBV9 and TRBJ2-5; TRBD1 matches at 8 bases. The junction had 11 bases not matched to a gene; V was cut back by 3 bases and J by 4 bases. The germline CDR1 and CDR2 sequences are SGDLS and YYNGEE. The CDR3 is 16 residues long. The CDR3 coding sequence is TGTGCCAGCAGCGGAACAGCCGGGACAGGCGGAGAGACCCAGTACTTC. As protein: CASSGTAGTGGETQYF.

The V gene is TRBV7-3, the J gene TRBJ2-5; 15 nucleotides agree with TRBD2. The length of the CDR3 is 16 residues. CDR1 and CDR2 from the germline V gene are SGHTA and FQGTGA. V was pared by 5 bases and J by 5 bases, with 6 bases of the junction left unmatched. CDR3: CASSPGLAGGVETQYF. The CDR3 DNA is TGTGCCAGCAGCCCCGGACTAGCGGGAGGGGTGGAGACCCAGTACTTC.

For the CDR3, the DNA is TGTGCCAGCAGCTATACAGGGAATAGCAATCAGCCCCAGCATTTT. Amino acids: CASSYTGNSNQPQHF. This chain uses TRBV7-2 with TRBJ1-5; D perhaps matches TRBD1 (6 bases). The V end was cut by 4 bases, the J end by 0 bases, with 10 bases between. Germline CDR1 and CDR2: SGHTA and FQGNSA. The CDR3 sequence is 15 residues long.

A remark on this clone: At the DNA level, this CDR3 is encoded by other sequences in the same sample as well. The CDR3 DNA is TGTGCCAGCAGTGAAGCGATCCTATCCTACGAGCAGTACTTC. This sequence encodes CASSEAILSYEQYF. V and J are TRBV6-1 and TRBJ2-7, with D unclear. The CDR3 loop spans 14 amino acids. Germline CDR1 and CDR2: MNHNS and SASEGT. Trimming took off 0 bases at V and 1 base at J, with 7 bases between the two ends.

In its sample, this clone was seen once. CDR3 DNA: TGTGCCAGCAGCTTGGGCGGCAGAAAACGCCAGCCCCAGCATTTT. Translating it yields CASSLGGRKRQPQHF. V gene TRBV5-6 combines with J gene TRBJ1-5; D not resolved. The CDR3 length is 15 residues. Germline V gives CDR1 SGHDT, CDR2 YYEEEE. V was shortened by 0 bases and J by 7 bases, with 14 bases between the two germline ends.

CDR3 nucleotides: TGTGCCAGCACCCAGGGACAGGGTCGGACACCCCTCCACTTT. Translated, it gives CASTQGQGRTPLHF. The chain uses TRBV6-5 and TRBJ1-6; 9 nucleotides line up with TRBD1. The CDR3 has 14 residues. The junction had 9 bases not matched to a gene; V was cut back by 7 bases and J by 11 bases. CDR1 and CDR2 (germline): MNHEY, SVGAGI.

The chain has TRBV5-4 and TRBJ1-2, with a tentative D call TRBD1 (6 bases). Deletions cut 4 bases from V and 7 bases from J, with 17 bases between. The CDR3 covers 14 residues. The germline CDR1 and CDR2 sequences are SGHNT and YYREEE (reference sequence). Written as DNA, the CDR3 is TGTGCCAGCAGCCTGGCAGGGCAGGGGTTTGGCTACACCTTC. This translates into CASSLAGQGFGYTF.

The V and J genes are TRBV28 and TRBJ2-5; the match to TRBD1 covers 10 bases. The DNA end favors TRBJ2-7, so the J call may be wrong. CDR1 is MDHEN and CDR2 is SYDVKM in the germline V gene. This CDR3 is built from 15 residues. CDR3 sequence reads: CASIETGGVSYEQYF. DNA for the CDR3: TGTGCCAGCATTGAGACAGGGGGCGTCTCCTACGAGCAGTACTTC.

Remarks on this clone: This sample includes further DNA sequences coding for the same CDR3. The V gene is TRBV14, the J gene TRBJ1-2; D remains ambiguous. The V gene's germline CDR1 is SGHDN and CDR2 FVKESK. The CDR3 length is 13 residues. V gave up 4 bases and J gave up 5 bases, with 11 bases separating them. The CDR3 reads CASSPGRGYGYTF. The CDR3 nucleotides are TGTGCCAGCAGCCCCGGACGCGGGTATGGCTACACCTTC.